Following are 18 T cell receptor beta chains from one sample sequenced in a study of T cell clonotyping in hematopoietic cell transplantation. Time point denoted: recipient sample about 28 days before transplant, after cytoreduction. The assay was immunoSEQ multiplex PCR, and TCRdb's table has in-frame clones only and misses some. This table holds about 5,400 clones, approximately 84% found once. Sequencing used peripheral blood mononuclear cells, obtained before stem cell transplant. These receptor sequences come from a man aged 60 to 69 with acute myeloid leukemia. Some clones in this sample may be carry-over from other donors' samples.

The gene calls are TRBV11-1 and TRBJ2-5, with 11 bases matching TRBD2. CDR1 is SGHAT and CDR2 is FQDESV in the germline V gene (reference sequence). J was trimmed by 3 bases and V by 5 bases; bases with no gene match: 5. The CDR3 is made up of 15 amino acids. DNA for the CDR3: TGTGCCAGCAGCCCCCGACTAGCGGGAAAAGAGACCCAGTACTTC. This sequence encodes CASSPRLAGKETQYF.

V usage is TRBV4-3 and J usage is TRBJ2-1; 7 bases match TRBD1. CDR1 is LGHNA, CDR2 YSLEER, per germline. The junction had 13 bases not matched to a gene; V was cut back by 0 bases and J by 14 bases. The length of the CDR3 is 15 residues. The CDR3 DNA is TGCGCCAGCAGCCAAGATGACAGGGTAGGTGTAAGGAAGTTCTTC. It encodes CASSQDDRVGVRKFF.

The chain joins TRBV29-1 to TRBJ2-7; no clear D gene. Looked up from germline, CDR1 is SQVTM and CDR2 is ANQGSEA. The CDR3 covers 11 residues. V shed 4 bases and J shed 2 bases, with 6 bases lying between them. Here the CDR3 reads CSVGVTYEQYF. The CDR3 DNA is TGCAGCGTTGGGGTTACCTACGAGCAGTACTTC.

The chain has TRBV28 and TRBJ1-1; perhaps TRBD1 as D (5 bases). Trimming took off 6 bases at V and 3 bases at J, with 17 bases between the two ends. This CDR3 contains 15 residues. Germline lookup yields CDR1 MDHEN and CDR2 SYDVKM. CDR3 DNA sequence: TGTGCCAGCAGCCCCGCAGGGACTTTTGACACTGAAGCTTTCTTT. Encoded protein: CASSPAGTFDTEAFF.

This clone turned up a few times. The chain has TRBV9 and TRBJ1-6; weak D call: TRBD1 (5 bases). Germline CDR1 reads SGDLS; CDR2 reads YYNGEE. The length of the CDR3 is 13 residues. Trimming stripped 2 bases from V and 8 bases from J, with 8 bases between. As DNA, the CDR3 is TGTGCCAGCAGCGTTCAGGGAGATTCACCCCTCCACTTT. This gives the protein CASSVQGDSPLHF. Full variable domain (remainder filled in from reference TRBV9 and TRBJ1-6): DSGVTQTPKHLITATGQRVTLRCSPRSGDLSVYWYQQSLDQGLQFLIQYYNGEERAKGNILERFSAQQFPDLHSELNLSSLELGDSALYFCASSVQGDSPLHFGNGTRLTVT.

CDR3 in amino acids: CASSLEEGLGYTF. The DNA of the CDR3 is TGTGCCAGCAGCTTAGAGGAGGGTCTTGGCTACACCTTC. The V and J genes are TRBV7-9 and TRBJ1-2; D is unclear. CDR1 SEHNR and CDR2 FQNEAQ come from the germline V gene (reference sequence). Trimming took 1 base from V and 7 from J, leaving 10 bases between them. The CDR3 totals 13 residues.

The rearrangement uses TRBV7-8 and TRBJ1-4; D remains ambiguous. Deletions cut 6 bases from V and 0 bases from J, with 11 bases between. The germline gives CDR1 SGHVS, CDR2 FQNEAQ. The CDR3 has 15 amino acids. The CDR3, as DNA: TGTGCCAGCAGACTGGCAACAGCAACTAATGAAAAACTGTTTTTT. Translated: CASRLATATNEKLFF.

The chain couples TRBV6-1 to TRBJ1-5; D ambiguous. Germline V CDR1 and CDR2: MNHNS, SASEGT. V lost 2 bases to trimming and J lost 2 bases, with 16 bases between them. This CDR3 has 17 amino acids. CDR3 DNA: TGTGCCAGCAGTGAACAATCGGCGAACCCCCGCAATCAGCCCCAGCATTTT. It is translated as CASSEQSANPRNQPQHF.

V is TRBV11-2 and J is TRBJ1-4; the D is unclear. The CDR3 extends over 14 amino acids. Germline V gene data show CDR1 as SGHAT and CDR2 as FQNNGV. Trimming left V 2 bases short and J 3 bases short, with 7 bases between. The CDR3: CASSLLTANEKLFF. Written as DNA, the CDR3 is TGTGCCAGCAGCTTATTGACGGCTAATGAAAAACTGTTTTTT.

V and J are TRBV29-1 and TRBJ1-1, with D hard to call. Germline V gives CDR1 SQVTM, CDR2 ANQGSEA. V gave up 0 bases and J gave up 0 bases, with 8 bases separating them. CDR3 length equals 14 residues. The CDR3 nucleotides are TGCAGCGTTGAAGATACGGGGTTGAACACTGAAGCTTTCTTT. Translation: CSVEDTGLNTEAFF.

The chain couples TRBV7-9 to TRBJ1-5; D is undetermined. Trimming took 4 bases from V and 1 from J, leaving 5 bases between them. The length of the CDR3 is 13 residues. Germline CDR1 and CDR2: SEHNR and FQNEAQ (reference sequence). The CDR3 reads CASSSNSNQPQHF. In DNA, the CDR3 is TGTGCCAGCAGCTCGAACAGCAATCAGCCCCAGCATTTT.

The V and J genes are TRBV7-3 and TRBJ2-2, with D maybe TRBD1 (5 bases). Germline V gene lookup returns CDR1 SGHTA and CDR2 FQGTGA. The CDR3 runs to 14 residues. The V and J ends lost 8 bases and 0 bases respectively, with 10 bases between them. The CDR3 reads CASSTDTNTGELFF. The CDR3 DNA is TGTGCCAGCTCCACGGACACGAACACCGGGGAGCTGTTTTTT.

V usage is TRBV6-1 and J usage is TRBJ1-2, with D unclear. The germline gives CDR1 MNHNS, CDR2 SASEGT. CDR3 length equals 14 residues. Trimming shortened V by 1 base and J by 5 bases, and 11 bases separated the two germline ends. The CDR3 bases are TGTGCCAGCAGTGAAGAGACTGGTTGGTATGGCTACACCTTC. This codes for CASSEETGWYGYTF.

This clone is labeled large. CDR3 DNA sequence: TGTGCCAGTAGTATAAACAGGGGTGGGTCCTACGAGCAGTACTTC. This translates into CASSINRGGSYEQYF. V is TRBV19 and J is TRBJ2-7; 7 bases are shared with TRBD1. Trimming took 2 bases from V and 1 from J; bases not matched to a gene: 5. The CDR3 contains 15 residues. Germline V gives CDR1 LNHDA, CDR2 SQIVND (reference sequence).

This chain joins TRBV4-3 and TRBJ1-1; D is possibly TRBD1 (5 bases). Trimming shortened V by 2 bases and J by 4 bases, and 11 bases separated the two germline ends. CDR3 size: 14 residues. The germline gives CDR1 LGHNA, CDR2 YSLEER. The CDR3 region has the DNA TGCGCCAGCAGCCAACAGGACGGGGGCACTGAAGCTTTCTTT. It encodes CASSQQDGGTEAFF.

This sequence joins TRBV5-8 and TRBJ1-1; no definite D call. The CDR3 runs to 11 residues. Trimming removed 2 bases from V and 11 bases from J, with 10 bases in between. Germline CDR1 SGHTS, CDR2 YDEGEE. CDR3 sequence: CASSLVAEAFF. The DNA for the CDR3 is TGTGCCAGCAGCTTAGTGGCAGAGGCTTTCTTT.

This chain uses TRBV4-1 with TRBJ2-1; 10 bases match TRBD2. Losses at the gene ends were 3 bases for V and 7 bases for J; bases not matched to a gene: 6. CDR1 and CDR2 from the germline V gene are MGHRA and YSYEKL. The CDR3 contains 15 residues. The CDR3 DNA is TGCGCCAGCAGCCAGGGGGCTAGCGGGAGTAATGAGCAGTTCTTC. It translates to CASSQGASGSNEQFF.

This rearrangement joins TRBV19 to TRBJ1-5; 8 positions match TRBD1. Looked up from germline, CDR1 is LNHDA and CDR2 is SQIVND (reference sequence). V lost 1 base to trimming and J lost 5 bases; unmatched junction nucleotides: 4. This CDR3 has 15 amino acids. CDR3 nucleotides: TGTGCCAGTAGTATAGGACAGGGGCCCCATCAGCCCCAGCATTTT. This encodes CASSIGQGPHQPQHF.